This T cell receptor (beta chain) derives from a study of blood T cell repertoires in COVID-19. Whole-study context: Sites in the United States, Italy and Spain provided acute and convalescent COVID-19 samples.

Original methodology: Cell counts per sample came from amplifying reference gene primers. Generated by immunoSEQ multiplex PCR, the TCRdb table keeps only in-frame clones and is missing some. The D gene and trimming were derived from the DNA, and the V and J assignments and clone size from that table. The profile covers about 100,000 clones, with 87% appearing a single time and approximately 10% taken by the ten largest. The CDR3 contains 13 residues. Looked up from germline, CDR1 is SGHTA and CDR2 is FQGNSA. V shed 4 bases and J shed 9 bases, with 12 bases lying between them. The sequence was collected from a woman younger than 45 with acute or convalescent COVID-19. The V and J genes are TRBV7-2 and TRBJ2-2; D is perhaps TRBD2 (5 bases). Sequences were obtained from peripheral blood. The CDR3 DNA sequence: TGTGCCAGCAGCTCTGGACCGGGGAGGGAGCTGTTTTTT. Amino acid sequence: CASSSGPGRELFF.